The 32 T cell receptor beta chains in this list originate from one sample, sequenced in a study of shared clonotypes between healthy human individuals. Sequencing used immunoSEQ multiplex PCR; TCRdb keeps in-frame clones, though not all of them. Among 550,000 to 850,000 clones listed, 72% were seen once. The sequenced material came from memory CD4+ T cells sorted from blood. Stated subset: CD45RA-negative fraction. The receptors come from a woman aged 30 to 39 in good health.

The V and J genes are TRBV11-2 and TRBJ1-4, with D possibly TRBD1 on 6 matching bases. This CDR3 is built from 16 residues. The germline V and J ends were trimmed by 2 bases and 8 bases, with 18 bases remaining between them. The germline gives CDR1 SGHAT, CDR2 FQNNGV. The CDR3, as DNA: TGTGCCAGCAGCTTAACCGGGACACAGGCGGGCGAAAAACTGTTTTTT. Residues: CASSLTGTQAGEKLFF.

The chain combines TRBV28 with TRBJ2-5; 7 nucleotides line up with TRBD1. The J call is doubtful: the DNA matches TRBJ2-7 better. The CDR3 has 13 residues. Germline V lookup: CDR1 MDHEN, CDR2 SYDVKM. CDR3 coding DNA: TGTGCCAGCAGGTCGGGACAGAGCTACGAGCAGTACTTC. It yields the protein CASRSGQSYEQYF.

V gene TRBV5-1 combines with J gene TRBJ2-2; unclear D gene. Germline V CDR1 and CDR2: SGHRS, YFSETQ. Trimming stripped 0 bases from V and 7 bases from J, with 4 bases between. The CDR3 spans 12 residues. As DNA, the CDR3 is TGCGCCAGCAGCTTGGGTTACGGGGAGCTGTTTTTT. Translating it yields CASSLGYGELFF.

The genes are TRBV28 and TRBJ1-2; 7 bases align to TRBD1. Germline CDR1 MDHEN, CDR2 SYDVKM. CDR3 size: 14 residues. The V segment lost 4 bases and the J segment 8 bases; nucleotides outside the gene matches: 10. The CDR3: CASSSYTGARGYTF. In DNA form, the CDR3 reads TGTGCCAGCAGTTCTTACACAGGGGCACGGGGCTACACCTTC.

V usage is TRBV7-6 and J usage is TRBJ2-2; no clear D gene. CDR1 is SGHVS, CDR2 FNYEAQ, per germline. Trimming took 0 bases from V and 3 from J, leaving 14 bases between them. The length of the CDR3 is 17 residues. This CDR3 is CASSLAGPSTHTGELFF. For the CDR3, the DNA is TGTGCCAGCAGCTTAGCCGGGCCCTCCACCCACACCGGGGAGCTGTTTTTT.

This clone showed up just once. The chain combines TRBV2 with TRBJ1-1; a weak D match, TRBD1 (5 bases). Per germline, CDR1 SNHLY and CDR2 FYNNEI. Trimming took 1 base from V and 1 from J, leaving 10 bases between them. This CDR3 has 15 residues. Written as DNA, the CDR3 is TGTGCCAGCAGTGAAGGGGGGGGATGGAACACTGAAGCTTTCTTT. Its protein product is CASSEGGGWNTEAFF.

Comment on this clone: Other nucleotide sequences in the sample specify the same CDR3. CDR3 in amino acids: CASSSGLEQYF. The CDR3 nucleotides read TGTGCCAGCAGCTCAGGGCTCGAGCAGTACTTC. The chain is built from TRBV11-2 and TRBJ2-7, with D possibly being TRBD1 (5 bases). Germline V lookup: CDR1 SGHAT, CDR2 FQNNGV. The CDR3 totals 11 residues. V dropped 4 bases and J dropped 6 bases, with 7 bases sitting between them.

V usage is TRBV9 and J usage is TRBJ2-3; 12 positions agree with TRBD2. The CDR3 is made up of 16 amino acids. Germline V gene sequence: CDR1 SGDLS, CDR2 YYNGEE. Germline trimming cut 2 bases from V and 2 bases from J; bases unmatched to any gene: 3. This CDR3 reads CASSVRTSGTTDTQYF. Here the CDR3 DNA reads TGTGCCAGCAGCGTGAGGACTAGCGGGACCACAGATACGCAGTATTTT.

This chain joins TRBV7-9 and TRBJ2-1; D perhaps matches TRBD1 (5 bases). This CDR3 spans 12 amino acids. Looked up from germline, CDR1 is SEHNR and CDR2 is FQNEAQ (reference sequence). Trimming cost V 7 bases and J 6 bases, with 10 bases left between them. CDR3 protein: CASNDRFNEQFF. The CDR3 DNA reads TGTGCCAGCAACGACAGATTCAATGAGCAGTTCTTC.

The gene calls are TRBV5-4 and TRBJ2-7, with D unresolved. The CDR3 has 13 amino acids. The germline gives CDR1 SGHNT, CDR2 YYREEE (reference sequence). Between the trimmed V and J ends, which lost 3 bases and 1 base, there was a span of 8 bases. In DNA form, the CDR3 reads TGTGCCAGCAGCTATCACGGGTCCTACGAGCAGTACTTC. It yields the protein CASSYHGSYEQYF.

This chain links TRBV6-5 with TRBJ2-5; possibly TRBD1 for D (5 bases). The CDR3 is 12 amino acids. Germline-derived CDR1 and CDR2 are MNHEY and SVGAGI. V dropped 8 bases and J dropped 0 bases, with 7 bases sitting between them. CDR3 region: CASGRDQETQYF. The CDR3 DNA reads as TGTGCCAGCGGCAGGGACCAAGAGACCCAGTACTTC.

The chain joins TRBV5-1 to TRBJ2-7, with D uncertain. The CDR3 covers 13 residues. Germline loops: CDR1 SGHRS, CDR2 YFSETQ. V was cut by 1 base and J by 2 bases, with 7 bases left in between. The CDR3 DNA follows: TGCGCCAGCAGCTTGTGGTACACCTACGAGCAGTACTTC. This codes for CASSLWYTYEQYF.

The V gene is TRBV7-2, the J gene TRBJ2-1, with D possibly being TRBD1 (5 bases). V lost 1 base and J lost 7, with 20 bases in between. In germline, CDR1 is SGHTA, CDR2 FQGNSA. The CDR3 runs to 17 residues. The CDR3 bases are TGTGCCAGCAGCTTAGGTTCAGGGAACGAGATACAAAATGAGCAGTTCTTC. As protein: CASSLGSGNEIQNEQFF.

About this clone: The same CDR3 arises from other DNA sequences in this sample as well. The chain recombines TRBV18 with TRBJ2-2; TRBD1 agrees at 9 bases. V shed 3 bases, J shed 2 bases, and the junction held 4 bases outside the gene matches. Germline CDR1 reads KGHSH; CDR2 reads LQKENI. CDR3 size: 16 residues. The CDR3 bases are TGTGCCAGCTCACCCCCCACAGGGGGCAACACCGGGGAGCTGTTTTTT. It codes for CASSPPTGGNTGELFF.

This chain connects TRBV5-6 to TRBJ2-3; 8 bases are shared with TRBD2. J lost 2 bases, V lost 3 bases, and 8 bases had no gene match. CDR3 length: 16 residues. From germline, CDR1 is SGHDT and CDR2 YYEEEE. CDR3 sequence: CASSSRGGRATDTQYF. For the CDR3, the DNA is TGTGCCAGCAGCTCCCGGGGGGGTAGGGCCACAGATACGCAGTATTTT.

The V and J genes are TRBV7-8 and TRBJ2-3; 7 nucleotides agree with TRBD2. Trimming took 1 base from V and 4 from J; bases not matched to a gene: 5. This CDR3 spans 15 amino acids. Germline V gene sequence: CDR1 SGHVS, CDR2 FQNEAQ. CDR3 residues: CASSLVAGLADTQYF. CDR3 DNA sequence: TGTGCCAGCAGCTTAGTAGCGGGCTTGGCAGATACGCAGTATTTT. The full variable domain, completed using reference TRBV7-8 and TRBJ2-3, is GAGVSQSPRYKVAKRGQDVALRCDPISGHVSLFWYQQALGQGPEFLTYFQNEAQLDKSGLPSDRFFAERPEGSVSTLKIQRTQQEDSAVYLCASSLVAGLADTQYFGPGTRLTVL.

The J gene is TRBJ1-4, the V gene TRBV7-2; 11 bases map to TRBD1. The length of the CDR3 is 14 residues. Germline V gene data show CDR1 as SGHTA and CDR2 as FQGNSA. J was trimmed by 11 bases and V by 5 bases; bases with no gene match: 7. CDR3 amino acids: CASSGGQGDRKLFF. CDR3 bases: TGTGCCAGCAGCGGGGGACAGGGGGATCGGAAACTGTTTTTT.

In DNA, the CDR3 is TGCGCCAGCAACAGGGTGGATTCACCCCTCCACTTT. Amino acid sequence: CASNRVDSPLHF. The rearrangement uses TRBV10-2 and TRBJ1-6, with D possibly TRBD1 on 6 matching bases. V gave up 7 bases and J gave up 8 bases, with 9 bases separating them. Germline loops: CDR1 WSHSY, CDR2 SAAADI. The CDR3 spans 12 residues.

As for this clone: Other DNA variants within this sample encode the same CDR3. This chain joins TRBV9 and TRBJ1-2; no firm D call. Germline V gene lookup returns CDR1 SGDLS and CDR2 YYNGEE. This CDR3 comprises 13 residues. V lost 0 bases and J 1 base, leaving 4 bases between the germline ends. The CDR3 is CASSVGGNYGYTF. In DNA form, the CDR3 reads TGTGCCAGCAGCGTAGGAGGTAACTATGGCTACACCTTC.

This clone appeared once. This chain's CDR3 is CASSLLAARGTGELFF. The DNA of the CDR3 is TGTGCCAGCAGCCTACTAGCGGCCCGCGGTACCGGGGAGCTGTTTTTT. The chain employs TRBV5-5 and TRBJ2-2, with 8 bases aligning to TRBD2. Germline CDR1 reads SGHKS; CDR2 reads YYEKEE (reference sequence). This CDR3 is 16 amino acids long. The J segment lost 5 bases and the V segment lost 4 bases, leaving 10 bases of the junction unmatched.

This clone was seen a few times. The chain recombines TRBV7-6 with TRBJ2-5; D possibly corresponds to TRBD2 (6 bases). The CDR3 is 13 residues long. Germline lookup yields CDR1 SGHVS and CDR2 FNYEAQ. Between the trimmed V and J ends, which lost 5 bases and 5 bases, there was a span of 12 bases. The CDR3 loop is CASSIRETETQYF. The DNA of the CDR3 is TGTGCCAGCAGCATACGGGAGACGGAGACCCAGTACTTC.

This clone has a count of ten or more. The chain employs TRBV9 and TRBJ2-5; TRBD2 aligns across 8 bases. This CDR3 comprises 14 residues. Germline-derived CDR1 and CDR2 are SGDLS and YYNGEE. Trimming cost V 4 bases and J 3 bases; bases outside gene matches: 5. The CDR3 loop reads CASSSRGGEETQYF. The CDR3 nucleotides read TGTGCCAGCAGCAGCCGGGGGGGCGAAGAGACCCAGTACTTC.

The V and J genes are TRBV2 and TRBJ2-6; 7 nucleotides match TRBD2. The CDR3 consists of 15 residues. Trimming removed 3 bases from V and 3 bases from J; junction bases left unmatched: 2. Germline V CDR1 and CDR2: SNHLY, FYNNEI. CDR3 region: CASSEQRGGANVLTF. CDR3 nucleotides: TGTGCCAGCAGTGAGCAGCGGGGTGGGGCCAACGTCCTGACTTTC.

This chain links TRBV6-6 with TRBJ2-5, with a tentative D call TRBD2 (5 bases). The CDR3 contains 14 residues. Trimming cost V 2 bases and J 2 bases, with 9 bases left between them. Germline V lookup: CDR1 MNHNY, CDR2 SVGAGI (reference sequence). The CDR3 here is CASSYRRGQETQYF. The CDR3 DNA reads TGTGCCAGCAGTTACAGACGGGGACAAGAGACCCAGTACTTC.

The chain couples TRBV5-1 to TRBJ1-2; 9 nucleotides agree with TRBD1. Trimming cost V 3 bases and J 6 bases; bases outside gene matches: 15. This CDR3 has 17 amino acids. Germline CDR1 reads SGHRS; CDR2 reads YFSETQ. Written as DNA, the CDR3 is TGCGCCAGCAGCTGGTCCCCAACAGGGGGCGTCTCGGATGGCTACACCTTC. Encoded protein: CASSWSPTGGVSDGYTF.

The V gene is TRBV5-1, the J gene TRBJ2-7; 7 bases are shared with TRBD2. V lost 4 bases and J lost 4; bases outside the gene matches: 11. The CDR3 has 15 amino acids. Looked up from germline, CDR1 is SGHRS and CDR2 is YFSETQ. The CDR3 reads CASSPKGAGNYEQYF. The CDR3 DNA sequence: TGCGCCAGCAGCCCTAAGGGAGCGGGAAATTACGAGCAGTACTTC.

The chain joins TRBV18 to TRBJ2-2, with 7 bases lining up with TRBD1. Trimming removed 3 bases from V and 5 bases from J; junction bases left unmatched: 3. The CDR3 loop spans 14 amino acids. Germline lookup yields CDR1 KGHSH and CDR2 LQKENI. The CDR3 region has the DNA TGTGCCAGCTCACCCCAGGGGGAAACCGGGGAGCTGTTTTTT. Residues: CASSPQGETGELFF.

The V gene is TRBV18, the J gene TRBJ2-1; 7 bases line up with TRBD1. The J segment lost 3 bases and the V segment lost 5 bases, leaving 10 bases of the junction unmatched. This CDR3 has 16 amino acids. Germline CDR1 and CDR2: KGHSH and LQKENI. The CDR3 DNA reads TGTGCCAGCTCATTATCACAGGGGCGCAACTACAATGAGCAGTTCTTC. Its protein is CASSLSQGRNYNEQFF.

This clone appeared once. This CDR3 reads CASSSAFSSTDTQYF. DNA of the CDR3: TGTGCCAGCAGTTCGGCGTTTTCTAGCACAGATACGCAGTATTTT. V is TRBV27 and J is TRBJ2-3; no clear D. V was trimmed by 4 bases and J by 0 bases, leaving 11 bases between them. Germline-derived CDR1 and CDR2 are MNHEY and SMNVEV (reference sequence). CDR3 length: 15 residues.

In this sample, this clone turned up a few times. V gene TRBV7-8 combines with J gene TRBJ1-4, with a weak D call TRBD1 (5 bases). V was cut by 0 bases and J by 10 bases, with 18 bases left in between. CDR3 size: 16 residues. Per germline, CDR1 SGHVS and CDR2 FQNEAQ. The DNA for the CDR3 is TGTGCCAGCAGCTTAGCGCTATCAGGGTACAGTGTAAAACTGTTTTTT. Residues: CASSLALSGYSVKLFF. The entire variable domain, with the rest obtained from reference TRBV7-8 and TRBJ1-4, is as follows: GAGVSQSPRYKVAKRGQDVALRCDPISGHVSLFWYQQALGQGPEFLTYFQNEAQLDKSGLPSDRFFAERPEGSVSTLKIQRTQQEDSAVYLCASSLALSGYSVKLFFGSGTQLSVL.

The rearrangement links TRBV6-1 to TRBJ2-7, with 7 nucleotides matching TRBD1. The germline V gene encodes CDR1 MNHNS and CDR2 SASEGT. V lost 8 bases, J lost 1 base, and 8 bases stayed unmatched. The CDR3 runs to 14 residues. The CDR3 DNA reads as TGTGCCAGCCGCCGACAGGGTAGTTCCTACGAGCAGTACTTC. This translates into CASRRQGSSYEQYF.

The genes are TRBV2 and TRBJ2-3; 8 bases fit TRBD2. The CDR3 length is 14 residues. Unmatched junction bases numbered 6, after V lost 7 bases and J lost 3 bases. Germline CDR1 and CDR2: SNHLY and FYNNEI. The CDR3 sequence: CASTAGTRTDTQYF. For the CDR3, the DNA is TGTGCCAGCACCGCCGGGACTAGAACAGATACGCAGTATTTT.